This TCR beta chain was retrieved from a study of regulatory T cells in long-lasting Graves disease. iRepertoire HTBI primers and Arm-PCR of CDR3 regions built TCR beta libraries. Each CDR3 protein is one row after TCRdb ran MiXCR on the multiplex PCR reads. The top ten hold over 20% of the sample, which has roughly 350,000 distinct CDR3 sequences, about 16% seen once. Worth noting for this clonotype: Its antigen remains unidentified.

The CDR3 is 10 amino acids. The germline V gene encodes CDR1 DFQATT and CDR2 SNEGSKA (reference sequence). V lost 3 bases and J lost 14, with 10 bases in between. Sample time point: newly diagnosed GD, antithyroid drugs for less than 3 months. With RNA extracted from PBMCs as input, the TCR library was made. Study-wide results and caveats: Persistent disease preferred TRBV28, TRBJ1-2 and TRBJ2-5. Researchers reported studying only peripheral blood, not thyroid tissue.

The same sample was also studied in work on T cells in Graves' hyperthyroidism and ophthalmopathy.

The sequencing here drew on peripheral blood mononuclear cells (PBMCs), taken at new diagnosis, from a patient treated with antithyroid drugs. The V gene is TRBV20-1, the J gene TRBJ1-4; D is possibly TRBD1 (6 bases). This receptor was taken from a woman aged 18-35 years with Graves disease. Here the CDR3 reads CSARDSFLFF. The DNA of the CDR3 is TGCAGTGCTAGGGACAGCTTCCTGTTTTTT.